This entry lists 32 T cell receptor beta chains sequenced from one sample in a study of blood T cell repertoires in COVID-19 (dated by TCRdb to 2018 to 2020). The library was produced with the immunoSEQ multiplex PCR assay. This is the immuneACCESS table as TCRdb keeps it, with only in-frame sequences that have V and J called. A part of the clones is gone; compared with another copy, unresolved V genes explain less than half, and the rest is unexplained. Within this sample are approximately 130,000 clones, with just under 80% of them counted one time only. The ten largest clones capture roughly 25% of the sample. The sample consisted of peripheral blood. These receptors came from a human donor in a cohort sampled during active COVID-19.

The V call is TRBV30, the J call TRBJ2-1; 9 nucleotides match TRBD2. This CDR3 spans 18 amino acids. Unmatched junction bases numbered 16, after V lost 0 bases and J lost 7 bases. CDR1 and CDR2 (germline): GTSNPN, SVGIG (reference sequence). CDR3 sequence (DNA): TGTGCCTGGAGTGTACGGTTTGCGGGAGGGCTAGGGGGTAATGAGCAGTTCTTC. The encoded protein is CAWSVRFAGGLGGNEQFF.

The chain links TRBV24-1 to TRBJ2-7; perhaps TRBD1 as D (6 bases). V lost 5 bases and J lost 5, with 12 bases in between. Germline-derived CDR1 and CDR2 are KGHDR and SFDVKD. The CDR3 loop spans 13 amino acids. The CDR3: CATSGKGGDEQYF. The CDR3 DNA follows: TGTGCCACCAGTGGGAAAGGGGGAGACGAGCAGTACTTC.

J is TRBJ2-5 and V is TRBV10-3; 10 bases are a match to TRBD2. Germline V CDR1 and CDR2: ENHRY, SYGVKD. V shed 0 bases and J 4 bases; nucleotides not matched to a gene: 11. CDR3 length equals 18 residues. The CDR3 spells CAISESSSGGLLGETQYF. CDR3 nucleotides: TGTGCCATCAGTGAGTCCTCTAGCGGGGGCCTTTTGGGAGAGACCCAGTACTTC.

The chain has TRBV28 and TRBJ2-2, with D possibly matching TRBD2 (5 bases). The CDR3 contains 15 residues. Germline CDR1 is MDHEN and CDR2 is SYDVKM. V lost 2 bases and J 7 bases, leaving 14 bases between the germline ends. Here the CDR3 reads CASSLILGAGGELFF. The CDR3 DNA sequence: TGTGCCAGCAGTTTAATACTCGGTGCGGGCGGGGAGCTGTTTTTT.

The chain is built from TRBV18 and TRBJ1-2; D might be TRBD1 (6 bases). Germline lookup yields CDR1 KGHSH and CDR2 LQKENI. Trimming pared 2 bases from V and 5 bases from J, leaving 12 bases between. The CDR3 consists of 14 residues. Here the CDR3 DNA reads TGTGCCAGCTCACCAAAGGACAGCCGATATGGCTACACCTTC. This translates into CASSPKDSRYGYTF.

This chain joins TRBV6-6 and TRBJ2-7, with 7 bases aligning to TRBD2. CDR3 length equals 14 residues. Germline values: CDR1 MNHNY, CDR2 SVGAGI (reference sequence). V was clipped by 1 base and J by 5 bases; unmatched bases: 5. The CDR3 loop is CASSYYLGGDEQYF. DNA of the CDR3: TGTGCCAGCAGTTACTACCTGGGGGGGGACGAGCAGTACTTC.

V is TRBV28 and J is TRBJ1-5; 7 bases are a match to TRBD1. Losses at the gene ends were 4 bases for V and 4 bases for J; bases not matched to a gene: 10. Germline CDR1 is MDHEN and CDR2 is SYDVKM. This CDR3 contains 16 residues. The CDR3 spells CASSSRERGQNQPQHF. Written as DNA, the CDR3 is TGTGCCAGCAGTTCCAGGGAGAGGGGGCAAAATCAGCCCCAGCATTTT.

This clone has a handful of counts. V and J are TRBV3-1 (or the pseudogene TRBV3-2) and TRBJ1-2, with TRBD1 as a possible D gene (6 bases). Germline CDR1 reads LGHDT; CDR2 reads YNNKEL (reference sequence). The CDR3 loop spans 14 amino acids. The V gene lost 1 base and the J gene lost 0 bases, with 6 bases spanning the gap. DNA for the CDR3: TGTGCCAGCAGCCAAGGGACAGCTAACTATGGCTACACCTTC. Translated: CASSQGTANYGYTF.

This clone was recorded once. The V call is TRBV9, the J call TRBJ2-3, with 13 bases identical to TRBD2. This CDR3 region has 21 residues. Looked up from germline, CDR1 is SGDLS and CDR2 is YYNGEE. Trimming cost V 4 bases and J 1 base; bases outside gene matches: 18. The CDR3 protein is CASSPSIQKLAGGRGTDTQYF. The DNA for the CDR3 is TGTGCCAGCAGCCCCTCCATTCAGAAACTAGCGGGGGGGCGAGGCACAGATACGCAGTATTTT.

The chain is built from TRBV6-5 and TRBJ1-2; D unclear. The CDR3 runs to 13 residues. Germline CDR1 reads MNHEY; CDR2 reads SVGAGI. Trimming took off 6 bases at V and 5 bases at J, with 13 bases between the two ends. The CDR3 region has the DNA TGTGCCAGCAGCAAAAGGCAGGATTATGGCTACACCTTC. This encodes CASSKRQDYGYTF.

The chain uses TRBV5-6 and TRBJ2-3; 8 bases map to TRBD2. J was trimmed by 5 bases and V by 0 bases; bases with no gene match: 11. The CDR3 runs to 17 residues. CDR1 is SGHDT, CDR2 YYEEEE, per germline. DNA of the CDR3: TGTGCCAGCAGCTTGGGTTCGGGAGGGGTCTATGGAGATACGCAGTATTTT. Translation: CASSLGSGGVYGDTQYF.

The V call is TRBV4-1, the J call TRBJ2-1; 7 positions match TRBD1. The CDR3 extends over 17 amino acids. Germline CDR1 MGHRA, CDR2 YSYEKL. Trimming cost V 5 bases and J 4 bases; bases outside gene matches: 14. Here the CDR3 reads CASSARPQGQTYNEQFF. DNA for the CDR3: TGCGCCAGCAGCGCACGTCCCCAGGGACAGACATACAATGAGCAGTTCTTC.

J is TRBJ2-1 and V is TRBV5-1, with 9 bases lining up with TRBD2. With V trimmed by 0 bases and J by 7 bases, 5 bases remained unmatched. Germline CDR1 is SGHRS and CDR2 is YFSETQ. This CDR3 is 15 amino acids long. The CDR3 sequence is CASSLALAGSNEQFF. The CDR3 DNA reads TGCGCCAGCAGCTTGGCTCTAGCGGGAAGTAATGAGCAGTTCTTC.

V gene TRBV5-4 combines with J gene TRBJ1-2; 9 bases line up with TRBD1. This CDR3 has 15 amino acids. Germline CDR1 reads SGHNT; CDR2 reads YYREEE (reference sequence). Trimming cost V 3 bases and J 6 bases; bases outside gene matches: 9. The CDR3 reads CASSWIRDRDDGYTF. As DNA, the CDR3 is TGTGCCAGCAGCTGGATCCGGGACAGGGATGATGGCTACACCTTC.

V gene TRBV4-2 combines with J gene TRBJ1-5; TRBD1 matches at 9 bases. The CDR3 has 15 residues. Germline trimming cut 6 bases from V and 4 bases from J; bases unmatched to any gene: 7. CDR1 and CDR2 (germline): LGHNA, YNFKEQ. The CDR3, as DNA: TGTGCCAGCAGTACGACAGGGGGTGAAAATCAGCCCCAGCATTTT. It translates to CASSTTGGENQPQHF.

This clone showed up just once. Likely a read error: the CDR3 ends without its conserved phenylalanine or tryptophan. The DNA is omitted, as the CDR3 cannot be located on it reliably, and the CDR3 follows TCRdb's listing. J is TRBJ2-3 and V is TRBV24-1; the DNA was not used to check the table's D call, TRBD1. Germline V gene sequence: CDR1 KGHDR, CDR2 SFDVKD. Both ends counted, the CDR3 spans 9 residues. CDR3 region: CATSDSGQG.

The rearrangement joins TRBV5-1 to TRBJ1-5; 8 bases match TRBD1. CDR1 and CDR2 (germline): SGHRS, YFSETQ. V was pared by 0 bases and J by 7 bases, with 6 bases of the junction left unmatched. The length of the CDR3 is 15 residues. The CDR3: CASSLAGGIGQPQHF. The CDR3 region has the DNA TGCGCCAGCAGCTTGGCAGGGGGCATAGGACAGCCCCAGCATTTT.

This chain uses TRBV27 with TRBJ1-4; no clear D gene. With 3 bases removed from V and 7 bases from J, the gap between germline ends came to 15 bases. Germline V gives CDR1 MNHEY, CDR2 SMNVEV (reference sequence). The CDR3 length is 15 residues. This CDR3 reads CASSFLTAPGEKLFF. CDR3 DNA: TGTGCCAGCAGTTTTCTTACAGCCCCAGGTGAAAAACTGTTTTTT.

The CDR3 bases are TGTGCCAGCAGCGTAAATCCTGGGGGGTCGGATGAAAAACTGTTTTTT. This codes for CASSVNPGGSDEKLFF. V and J are TRBV9 and TRBJ1-4; a weak D match, TRBD1 (5 bases). Germline V gene data show CDR1 as SGDLS and CDR2 as YYNGEE. The CDR3 consists of 16 residues. Between the trimmed V and J ends, which lost 1 base and 6 bases, there was a span of 16 bases.

This clone was picked up a small number of times. V is TRBV6-5 and J is TRBJ1-5; no clear D gene. This CDR3 has 14 residues. The V end lost 5 bases, the J end lost 2 bases, and 10 bases lay between the germline ends. Germline values: CDR1 MNHEY, CDR2 SVGAGI. The CDR3: CASSLNRGNQPQHF. The DNA for the CDR3 is TGTGCCAGCAGTCTCAATAGAGGCAATCAGCCCCAGCATTTT.

This sequence joins TRBV24-1 and TRBJ2-7; TRBD1 aligns across 7 bases. CDR3 length equals 13 residues. V shed 10 bases and J 0 bases; nucleotides not matched to a gene: 5. Per the germline V gene, CDR1 is KGHDR and CDR2 is SFDVKD. The CDR3 DNA is TGTGCCACGGGTGACAGGGTCTCCTACGAGCAGTACTTC. Its translation is CATGDRVSYEQYF.

DNA of the CDR3: TGTGCCAGCTCACCACCTCTCTCCACAGATACGCAGTATTTT. Amino acids: CASSPPLSTDTQYF. The V call is TRBV18, the J call TRBJ2-3; D not resolved. V was trimmed by 0 bases and J by 2 bases, leaving 6 bases between them. The CDR3 extends over 14 amino acids. Germline-derived CDR1 and CDR2 are KGHSH and LQKENI.

The gene calls are TRBV24-1 and TRBJ2-3, with D possibly TRBD2 on 6 matching bases. Germline V lookup: CDR1 KGHDR, CDR2 SFDVKD. The germline V and J ends were trimmed by 4 bases and 0 bases, with 13 bases remaining between them. The CDR3 runs to 16 residues. The CDR3: CATSDPTSFSTDTQYF. The CDR3 DNA is TGTGCCACCAGTGACCCGACTAGTTTTAGCACAGATACGCAGTATTTT.

This clone was counted between two and nine times. The V and J genes are TRBV21-1 and TRBJ1-6; the table's D call, TRBD1, was not checked against the DNA. TRBV21-1 is a known pseudogene. The CDR3 runs to 17 residues. The CDR3 is CASSKEGQKPLNSPLHF. CDR3 nucleotides: TGTGCCAGCAGCAAAGAGGGGCAGAAGCCTTTAAATTCACCCCTCCACTTT.

This clone has more than one count but fewer than ten. The genes are TRBV4-1 and TRBJ1-6, with TRBD1 matching 11 bases. This CDR3 contains 16 residues. Per germline, CDR1 MGHRA and CDR2 YSYEKL. V lost 3 bases, J lost 5 bases, and 3 bases stayed unmatched. CDR3 DNA sequence: TGCGCCAGCAGCCACCGGGACAGGGGGGATAATTCACCCCTCCACTTT. Protein product: CASSHRDRGDNSPLHF.

J is TRBJ1-2 and V is TRBV7-2; D may be TRBD1 (5 bases). Germline-derived CDR1 and CDR2 are SGHTA and FQGNSA. Trimming shortened V by 1 base and J by 0 bases, and 15 bases separated the two germline ends. This CDR3 is 17 amino acids long. The CDR3 DNA follows: TGTGCCAGCAGCTTAGGCGGGGGTGGGCCTGCTAACTATGGCTACACCTTC. Its translation: CASSLGGGGPANYGYTF.

The chain recombines TRBV2 with TRBJ2-3; possible D gene TRBD1, 5 bases. The V gene's germline CDR1 is SNHLY and CDR2 FYNNEI. The germline V and J ends were trimmed by 3 bases and 8 bases, with 18 bases remaining between them. The CDR3 is 15 residues long. CDR3 DNA: TGTGCCAGCAGTGAGCGACAGTACCTGGGTACTACGCAGTATTTT. Translated, it gives CASSERQYLGTTQYF.

This clone appeared a few times. The gene calls are TRBV15 and TRBJ1-5, with TRBD1 as a possible D gene (5 bases). The CDR3 has 17 amino acids. CDR1 and CDR2 (germline): LNHNV, YYDKDF (reference sequence). With 3 bases removed from V and 0 bases from J, the gap between germline ends came to 15 bases. CDR3 region: CATSSEGFRASNQPQHF. The CDR3, as DNA: TGTGCCACCAGCAGTGAAGGTTTCAGGGCTAGCAATCAGCCCCAGCATTTT.

This sequence joins TRBV7-2 and TRBJ2-7; D is undetermined. In germline, CDR1 is SGHTA, CDR2 FQGNSA. V lost 2 bases to trimming and J lost 1 base, with 15 bases between them. There are 16 residues in the CDR3. This chain's CDR3 is CASSLNQPSRSYEQYF. In nucleotides, the CDR3 is TGTGCCAGCAGCTTAAATCAGCCCAGCAGGTCCTACGAGCAGTACTTC.

The chain carries TRBV28 and TRBJ1-3; TRBD1 aligns across 9 bases. Germline V lookup: CDR1 MDHEN, CDR2 SYDVKM. V shed 5 bases, J shed 2 bases, and the junction held 7 bases outside the gene matches. The CDR3 is made up of 16 amino acids. The CDR3 region is CASSVRQGGTGNTIYF. The CDR3 DNA follows: TGTGCCAGCAGTGTAAGACAGGGGGGCACTGGAAACACCATATATTTT.

The chain links TRBV2 to TRBJ2-3; TRBD2 agrees at 9 bases. Germline V gene lookup returns CDR1 SNHLY and CDR2 FYNNEI. The CDR3 contains 14 residues. V was pared by 1 base and J by 7 bases, with 3 bases of the junction left unmatched. The CDR3 protein is CASSEGLAGNTQYF. CDR3 bases: TGTGCCAGCAGTGAAGGGCTAGCGGGGAATACGCAGTATTTT. The full variable domain, in which reference TRBV2 and TRBJ2-3 provide the parts outside the CDR3, is EPEVTQTPSHQVTQMGQEVILRCVPISNHLYFYWYRQILGQKVEFLVSFYNNEISEKSEIFDDQFSVERPDGSNFTLKIRSTKLEDSAMYFCASSEGLAGNTQYFGPGTRLTVL.

The chain carries TRBV15 and TRBJ2-3; D possibly corresponds to TRBD2 (5 bases). V was cut by 1 base and J by 0 bases, with 5 bases left in between. CDR1 and CDR2 (germline): LNHNV, YYDKDF (reference sequence). This CDR3 region has 14 residues. CDR3 in DNA: TGTGCCACCAGCAGAGGCGGGAGCACAGATACGCAGTATTTT. The encoded protein is CATSRGGSTDTQYF.